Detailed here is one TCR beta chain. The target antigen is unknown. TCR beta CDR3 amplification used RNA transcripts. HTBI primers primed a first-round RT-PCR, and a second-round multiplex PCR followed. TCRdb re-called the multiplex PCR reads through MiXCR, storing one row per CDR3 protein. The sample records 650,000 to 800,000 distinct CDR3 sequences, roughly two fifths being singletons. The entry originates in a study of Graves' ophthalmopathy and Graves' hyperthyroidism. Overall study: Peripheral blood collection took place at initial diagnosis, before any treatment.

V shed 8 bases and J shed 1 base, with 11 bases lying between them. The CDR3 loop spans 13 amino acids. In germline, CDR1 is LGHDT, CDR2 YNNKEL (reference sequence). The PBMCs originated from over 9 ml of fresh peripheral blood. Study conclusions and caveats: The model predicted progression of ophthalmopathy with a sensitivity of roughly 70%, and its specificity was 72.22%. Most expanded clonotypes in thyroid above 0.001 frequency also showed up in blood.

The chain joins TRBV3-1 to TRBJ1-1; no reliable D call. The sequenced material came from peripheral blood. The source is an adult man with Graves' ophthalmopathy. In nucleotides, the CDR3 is TGTGCCAGCTCAATCACGCGGAACACTGAAGCTTTCTTT. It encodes CASSITRNTEAFF.